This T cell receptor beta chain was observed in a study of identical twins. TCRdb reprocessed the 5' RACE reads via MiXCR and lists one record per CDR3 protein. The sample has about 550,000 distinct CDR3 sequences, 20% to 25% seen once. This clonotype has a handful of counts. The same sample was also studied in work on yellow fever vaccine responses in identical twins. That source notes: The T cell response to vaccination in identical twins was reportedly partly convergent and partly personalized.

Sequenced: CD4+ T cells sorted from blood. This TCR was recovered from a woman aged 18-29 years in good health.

The CDR3 bases are TGCAGTGCTAGGATGGCCAGCGGGGGGGCCGGTGAGACCCAGTACTTC. Its protein is CSARMASGGAGETQYF. The J gene is TRBJ2-5, the V gene TRBV20-1; 10 positions agree with TRBD2. The length of the CDR3 is 16 residues. Germline CDR1 reads DFQATT; CDR2 reads SNEGSKA (reference sequence). V lost 3 bases and J lost 5; bases outside the gene matches: 12.